The next 13 T cell receptor beta chains were all read from a single sample in a study of monozygotic twins with inflammatory bowel disease. With the 5' RACE reads reprocessed, TCRdb shows one record per CDR3 protein and no DNA. Recorded for this sample: about 450,000 distinct CDR3 sequences. Sequenced material: blood. These receptors all come from a human donor with ulcerative colitis or Crohn's disease, or a healthy co-twin of an affected twin (not recorded which).

This chain connects TRBV6-5 to TRBJ1-1. The CDR3 contains 15 residues. The germline V gene has CDR1 MNHEY and CDR2 SVGAGI. Here the CDR3 reads CASSYSGGLNTEAFF.

V gene TRBV12-3 or TRBV12-4 combines with J gene TRBJ1-5. CDR3 length: 14 residues. The CDR3 reads CASSLTGSNQPQHF.

The V gene is TRBV11-3, the J gene TRBJ2-2; TCRdb indicates TRBD2, and absent DNA this call remains unverified. The germline CDR1 and CDR2 sequences are SGHNT and YENEEA. This CDR3 is 16 amino acids long. The CDR3 region is CASSLGGIPNTGELFF.

The chain carries TRBV12-3 or TRBV12-4 and TRBJ2-7. The CDR3 length is 13 residues. CDR3 loop: CASRAQGAYEQYF.

The CDR3 here is CASSRGTSTDTQYF. The chain uses TRBV6-1 and TRBJ2-3. Germline CDR1 MNHNS, CDR2 SASEGT. This CDR3 is 14 amino acids long.

The chain uses TRBV19 and TRBJ1-1; as DNA is missing, the TRBD1 call by TCRdb cannot be tested. Germline CDR1 reads LNHDA; CDR2 reads SQIVND (reference sequence). The CDR3 consists of 14 residues. The CDR3 loop reads CASRPTGEATEAFF.

The V call is TRBV4-2, the J call TRBJ1-1. Germline assignment: CDR1 LGHNA and CDR2 YNFKEQ. The CDR3 contains 16 residues. The CDR3 region is CASSQDSPPGDTEAFF.

The V and J genes are TRBV7-2 and TRBJ1-1. Germline assignment: CDR1 SGHTA and CDR2 FQGNSA. The CDR3 length is 15 residues. The CDR3 sequence is CASSLDRVTNTEAFF.

The V call is TRBV20-1, the J call TRBJ2-4; TCRdb returns TRBD1, unconfirmable since there is no DNA. CDR3 length: 13 amino acids. Per germline, CDR1 DFQATT and CDR2 SNEGSKA (reference sequence). This CDR3 is CSAREGAQNIQYF.

The CDR3 here is CASRPRAGSTDTQYF. The chain combines TRBV27 with TRBJ2-3; checking the TCRdb D call of TRBD1 is not possible without DNA. The CDR3 totals 15 residues. Germline CDR1 reads MNHEY; CDR2 reads SMNVEV (reference sequence).

The genes are TRBV4-3 and TRBJ1-1; TCRdb picks TRBD1, but there is no DNA to check that call. The length of the CDR3 is 15 residues. Germline-derived CDR1 and CDR2 are LGHNA and YSLEER. CDR3 in amino acids: CASSQDRQGDTEAFF.

The J gene is TRBJ2-7, the V gene TRBV2; TCRdb's D call of TRBD1 is untestable without DNA. The CDR3 has 14 amino acids. Germline CDR1 is SNHLY and CDR2 is FYNNEI. This CDR3 is CASSEGQGLYEQYF.

This rearrangement joins TRBV24-1 to TRBJ2-3. The CDR3 loop spans 14 amino acids. Germline lookup yields CDR1 KGHDR and CDR2 SFDVKD. The CDR3 sequence: CATSDLRVPDTQYF.